This T cell receptor beta chain was captured in a study of blood T cell repertoires in COVID-19. Study-level background: Whether acute or convalescent, the COVID-19 samples came from the United States, Italy and Spain. T cells, B-cell-depleted T cells, or PBMCs supplied cDNA or gDNA.

CDR3 length: 17 amino acids. V was pared by 4 bases and J by 4 bases, with 10 bases of the junction left unmatched. Germline CDR1 MGHRA, CDR2 YSYEKL. Per the original data handling: For nucleated cells, counts were estimated from reference gene primer amplification. Using immunoSEQ multiplex PCR, the repertoire was profiled, and TCRdb retains in-frame clones only, with some absent. V and J calls and clone size are as listed in that table; D and trimming were resolved from the DNA. The data show about 120,000 clones, approximately 74% seen once. The sequenced sample was peripheral blood. The origin of this receptor is a woman in her 70s with acute or convalescent COVID-19. J is TRBJ2-1 and V is TRBV4-1, with 10 bases matching TRBD2. The CDR3 spells CASSPLSSGRSYNEQFF. The DNA of the CDR3 is TGCGCCAGCAGCCCCCTGAGTAGCGGGAGGAGTTACAATGAGCAGTTCTTC.